The T cell receptor (beta chain) under discussion was sequenced for a study of T cells in Graves' hyperthyroidism and ophthalmopathy. The PBMCs studied were ones that came from around 10 ml fresh peripheral blood. This clonotype was recorded at least ten times. This CDR3 is 13 amino acids long. Germline V CDR1 and CDR2: MNHNS, SASEGT. V gave up 7 bases and J gave up 0 bases, with 7 bases separating them. The source material, RNA transcripts, was used to amplify TCR beta CDR3 regions. First-round RT-PCR with HTBI primers amplified the TCR CDR3 region. From the multiplex PCR reads, TCRdb called clonotypes with MiXCR, one entry per CDR3 protein. This table holds approximately 610,000 distinct CDR3 sequences, roughly 15% found once.

Sequencing was done on a sample of blood. The clonotype comes from a woman aged 40-49 years with Graves' ophthalmopathy. J is TRBJ1-3 and V is TRBV6-1, with D possibly matching TRBD1 (5 bases). The CDR3 DNA sequence: TGTGCCAGCACAGGGAGCTCTGGAAACACCATATATTTT. Protein: CASTGSSGNTIYF.